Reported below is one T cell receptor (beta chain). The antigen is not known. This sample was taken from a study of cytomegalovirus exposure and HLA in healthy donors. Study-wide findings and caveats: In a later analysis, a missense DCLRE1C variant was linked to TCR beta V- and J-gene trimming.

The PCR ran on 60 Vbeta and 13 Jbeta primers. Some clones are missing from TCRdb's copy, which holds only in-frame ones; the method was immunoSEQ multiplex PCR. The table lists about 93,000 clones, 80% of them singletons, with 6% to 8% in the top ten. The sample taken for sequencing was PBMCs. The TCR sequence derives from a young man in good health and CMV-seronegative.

Written as DNA, the CDR3 is TGTGCCAGCAGCTTAGACGACAGGGGGTTCGGTGGCTACACCTTC. This encodes CASSLDDRGFGGYTF. The chain is built from TRBV7-9 and TRBJ1-2, with TRBD1 identical over 9 bases. This CDR3 has 15 amino acids. V lost 1 base and J lost 7; bases outside the gene matches: 7. Germline values: CDR1 SEHNR, CDR2 FQNEAQ (reference sequence).